Many counts were recorded for the clone carrying this T cell receptor beta chain. Its target is unknown. The investigators amplified TCR beta CDR3 regions from RNA transcripts. Initially, a first-round RT-PCR of the TCR CDR3 employed the HTBI primer set. TCRdb independently ran MiXCR on the multiplex PCR reads; one entry per CDR3 protein. Here the sample spans fewer than 700,000 distinct CDR3 sequences, roughly 15% being singletons. CDR1 is SGHTA and CDR2 is FQGNSA in the germline V gene. Trimming took 1 base from V and 14 from J, leaving 9 bases between them. The CDR3 has 12 amino acids. This sample stems from a study of T cells in Graves' hyperthyroidism and ophthalmopathy. Broader study findings: In blood, most of the thyroid clonotypes expanded above 0.001 were also present. The model anticipated ophthalmopathy a median about 6.5 months pre-onset.

This receptor was obtained from a woman younger than 30 with Graves' ophthalmopathy. Sequenced sample: blood. The rearrangement joins TRBV7-2 to TRBJ1-6; no firm D call. The CDR3 loop is CASSLDSTTLHF. DNA for the CDR3: TGTGCCAGCAGCTTAGATAGTACAACCCTCCACTTT. The whole variable domain, remainder taken from reference TRBV7-2 and TRBJ1-6, is GAGVSQSPSNKVTEKGKDVELRCDPISGHTALYWYRQSLGQGLEFLIYFQGNSAPDKSGLPSDRFSAERTGGSVSTLTIQRTQQEDSAVYLCASSLDSTTLHFGNGTRLTVT.